Many counts were recorded for the clone carrying this TCR beta chain. As yet, its antigen is unknown. Described time point: persistent/refractory GD, antithyroid drugs over 5 years with positive TRAb. Researchers made the TCR library from RNA that was extracted from PBMCs. Arm-PCR of CDR3 regions and iRepertoire HTBI primers were used to build TCR beta libraries. TCRdb called the multiplex PCR reads again in MiXCR, with one record for every CDR3 protein. Of 300,000 to 350,000 distinct CDR3 sequences listed, around 20% are singletons. This CDR3 comprises 14 residues. From germline, CDR1 is MNHNS and CDR2 SASEGT. V was cut by 8 bases and J by 4 bases, with 17 bases left in between. The sample is drawn from a study of regulatory T cells in long-lasting Graves disease. Overall study findings and caveats: The sample size was small, and this may have reduced accuracy.

The sequence was collected from a female donor with Graves disease. The specimen was peripheral blood mononuclear cells (PBMCs), collected when the disease was refractory, from a patient treated with antithyroid drugs. This chain links TRBV6-1 with TRBJ1-2; D gene unclear. In nucleotides, the CDR3 is TGTGCCAGCGCCACCAGACACATATCCTATGGCTACACCTTC. Translated, it gives CASATRHISYGYTF.